Listed below are T cell receptor beta chains from one sample, sequenced in a study of cytomegalovirus exposure and HLA in healthy donors. Method: immunoSEQ multiplex PCR; TCRdb's copy keeps in-frame clones and lacks some. The table shows some 150,000 clones, with about 81% occurring only once. Sequencing was performed on PBMCs. The receptors originated from a man aged 25 to 40 in good health and CMV-seronegative. The CDR3 runs from the conserved cysteine through the conserved F or W. The order of the fields is D gene, J gene, clone size, V gene, CDR3 protein, CDR3 DNA. A D gene is named only where the DNA matches it firmly. Not every row has a clone size; where given, it reads once, few, many or a size class.

D: NA
J: TRBJ2-7
size: NA
V: TRBV4-1
CDR3: CASSQESRGPYEQYF
DNA: TGCGCCAGCAGCCAAGAGTCCAGGGGACCCTACGAGCAGTACTTC

D: TRBD2
J: TRBJ2-1
size: NA
V: TRBV15
CDR3: CATSPAREGNEQFF
DNA: TGTGCCACCAGCCCTGCCCGGGAGGGCAATGAGCAGTTCTTC

D: NA
J: TRBJ2-3
size: few
V: TRBV5-4
CDR3: CASSSRPGADTQYF
DNA: TGTGCCAGCAGCTCGCGCCCGGGAGCAGATACGCAGTATTTT

D: NA
J: TRBJ2-7
size: NA
V: TRBV6-5
CDR3: CASSYSGDPLKYF
DNA: TGTGCCAGCAGTTACTCCGGAGACCCCTTAAAGTACTTC

D: NA
J: TRBJ2-3
size: few
V: TRBV7-9
CDR3: CASTLTDTQYF
DNA: TGTGCCAGCACTTTGACAGATACGCAGTATTTT

D: NA
J: TRBJ2-7
size: NA
V: TRBV5-6
CDR3: CASSLAVGGGLYEQYF
DNA: TGTGCCAGCAGCTTGGCCGTGGGAGGCGGCCTCTACGAGCAGTACTTC

D: NA
J: TRBJ2-3
size: NA
V: TRBV19
CDR3: CASSPMEAVDDTQYF
DNA: TGTGCCAGTAGCCCTATGGAGGCAGTGGACGATACGCAGTATTTT

D: NA
J: TRBJ1-1
size: NA
V: TRBV9
CDR3: CTSSYDTNTEAFF
DNA: TGTACCAGCAGCTACGACACCAACACTGAAGCTTTCTTT

D: TRBD1
J: TRBJ2-3
size: NA
V: TRBV6-5
CDR3: CATRGRGFEDTQYF
DNA: TGTGCCACAAGGGGCAGGGGGTTTGAAGATACGCAGTATTTT

D: NA
J: TRBJ2-6
size: once
V: TRBV6-6
CDR3: CASTTAVSGANVLTF
DNA: TGTGCCAGCACCACAGCCGTCTCTGGGGCCAACGTCCTGACTTTC

D: NA
J: TRBJ2-7
size: NA
V: TRBV19
CDR3: CASSPLSGYEQYF
DNA: TGTGCCAGTAGCCCCCTGAGCGGGTACGAGCAGTACTTC

D: TRBD1
J: TRBJ1-6
size: NA
V: TRBV6-5
CDR3: CASSSKGQPYNSPLHF
DNA: TGTGCCAGCAGTTCTAAGGGACAGCCTTATAATTCACCCCTCCACTTT

D: TRBD1
J: TRBJ2-4
size: once
V: TRBV5-1
CDR3: CASSLTTGRYQNIQYF
DNA: TGCGCCAGCAGCCTTACGACAGGGCGCTATCAAAACATTCAGTACTTC

D: NA
J: TRBJ1-1
size: NA
V: TRBV7-9
CDR3: CASSPQGNTEAFF
DNA: TGTGCCAGCAGCCCCCAGGGGAATACTGAAGCTTTCTTT

D: TRBD2
J: TRBJ2-5
size: NA
V: TRBV10-3
CDR3: CATQAGGVLETQYF
DNA: TGTGCCACCCAAGCGGGGGGAGTATTAGAGACCCAGTACTTC

D: TRBD2
J: TRBJ2-1
size: NA
V: TRBV7-2
CDR3: CASSFSGGDHNEQFF
DNA: TGTGCCAGCAGCTTTAGCGGGGGGGACCACAATGAGCAGTTCTTC

D: NA
J: TRBJ2-7
size: NA
V: TRBV19
CDR3: CASSIDLQIYEQYF
DNA: TGTGCCAGTAGTATAGATTTGCAGATTTACGAGCAGTACTTC

D: NA
J: TRBJ1-1
size: few
V: TRBV2
CDR3: CASSLQGISSEAFF
DNA: TGTGCCAGCAGTCTACAGGGTATCAGCTCTGAAGCTTTCTTT

D: NA
J: TRBJ2-5
size: NA
V: TRBV7-9
CDR3: CASSLAGQEETQYF
DNA: TGTGCCAGCAGCTTAGCTGGGCAGGAAGAGACCCAGTACTTC

D: NA
J: TRBJ2-7
size: NA
V: TRBV29-1
CDR3: CSVDGLSNEQYF
DNA: TGCAGCGTTGATGGTCTTTCTAACGAGCAGTACTTC

D: TRBD1
J: TRBJ2-7
size: NA
V: TRBV6-5
CDR3: CASSYRDSSYEQYF
DNA: TGTGCCAGCAGTTATCGGGACAGCTCCTACGAGCAGTACTTC

D: TRBD1
J: TRBJ1-4
size: NA
V: TRBV7-6
CDR3: CASSLEGDRGREKLFF
DNA: TGTGCCAGCAGCTTAGAAGGGGACAGGGGGCGGGAAAAACTGTTTTTT

D: TRBD1
J: TRBJ2-1
size: NA
V: TRBV7-6
CDR3: CASSPPGQGPPRQFF
DNA: TGTGCCAGCAGCCCACCGGGACAGGGGCCCCCGCGGCAGTTCTTC

D: NA
J: TRBJ1-4
size: once
V: TRBV28
CDR3: CASSSSPARSNEKLFF
DNA: TGTGCCAGCAGTTCTAGCCCAGCGCGCTCAAATGAAAAACTGTTTTTT

D: TRBD2
J: TRBJ2-1
size: NA
V: TRBV5-1
CDR3: CASSGLASTTVNEQFF
DNA: TGCGCCAGCAGCGGACTAGCGTCGACGACGGTAAATGAGCAGTTCTTC

D: NA
J: TRBJ1-1
size: NA
V: TRBV11-2
CDR3: CASSPTGTYEAFF
DNA: TGTGCCAGCAGCCCGACCGGGACTTATGAAGCTTTCTTT

D: TRBD2
J: TRBJ2-3
size: NA
V: TRBV7-2
CDR3: CASGLSGSSEDTQYF
DNA: TGTGCCAGCGGCTTGAGCGGGAGTTCGGAAGATACGCAGTATTTT

D: TRBD2
J: TRBJ2-7
size: few
V: TRBV6-5
CDR3: CASSIAGGAYEQYF
DNA: TGTGCCAGCAGTATAGCGGGAGGAGCGTACGAGCAGTACTTC

D: NA
J: TRBJ1-1
size: NA
V: TRBV28
CDR3: CASKPRGVGSTEAFF
DNA: TGTGCCAGCAAACCCCGGGGTGTAGGGAGCACTGAAGCTTTCTTT

D: TRBD1
J: TRBJ2-5
size: NA
V: TRBV6-5
CDR3: CASSYSTGTGTETQYF
DNA: TGTGCCAGCAGTTACTCGACTGGGACAGGGACGGAGACCCAGTACTTC

D: NA
J: TRBJ1-5
size: NA
V: TRBV19
CDR3: CASTEDGRLNQPQHF
DNA: TGTGCCAGTACCGAGGACGGGAGACTCAATCAGCCCCAGCATTTT

D: NA
J: TRBJ2-7
size: NA
V: TRBV6-5
CDR3: CATTWANYEQYF
DNA: TGTGCCACCACGTGGGCTAACTACGAGCAGTACTTC

D: NA
J: TRBJ2-5
size: NA
V: TRBV7-9
CDR3: CASSQADYRETQYF
DNA: TGTGCCAGCAGCCAGGCGGACTATAGAGAGACCCAGTACTTC

D: TRBD1
J: TRBJ2-2
size: NA
V: TRBV7-8
CDR3: CASSAGTGATGELFF
DNA: TGTGCCAGCAGCGCCGGGACAGGTGCTACCGGGGAGCTGTTTTTT

D: TRBD2
J: TRBJ2-3
size: few
V: TRBV7-9
CDR3: CASSLNLGGAVDTQYF
DNA: TGTGCCAGCAGCTTAAACCTCGGGGGGGCCGTGGATACGCAGTATTTT

D: TRBD2
J: TRBJ2-1
size: NA
V: TRBV5-1
CDR3: CASSSITGTSGIGNEQFF
DNA: TGCGCCAGCAGCTCAATAACCGGGACTAGCGGGATCGGGAATGAGCAGTTCTTC

D: NA
J: TRBJ2-7
size: NA
V: TRBV27
CDR3: CASSWSGTYEQYF
DNA: TGTGCCAGCAGCTGGTCCGGGACCTACGAGCAGTACTTC

D: TRBD1
J: TRBJ2-5
size: NA
V: TRBV5-4
CDR3: CASSTKTGQETQYF
DNA: TGTGCCAGCAGCACGAAGACAGGGCAAGAGACCCAGTACTTC

D: NA
J: TRBJ1-5
size: few
V: TRBV7-6
CDR3: CASSSAGGYQPQHF
DNA: TGTGCCAGCAGCTCGGCGGGAGGCTATCAGCCCCAGCATTTT

D: TRBD2
J: TRBJ2-5
size: few
V: TRBV29-1
CDR3: CSVEVVGLVVETQYF
DNA: TGCAGCGTTGAAGTCGTGGGACTAGTCGTAGAGACCCAGTACTTC

D: TRBD1
J: TRBJ2-4
size: NA
V: TRBV11-1
CDR3: CASSSIQGASKNSQYF
DNA: TGTGCCAGCAGCTCCATACAGGGGGCATCCAAAAACAGTCAGTACTTC

D: NA
J: TRBJ1-6
size: once
V: TRBV10-3
CDR3: CAISEWSQGNSPLHF
DNA: TGTGCCATCAGTGAGTGGTCGCAGGGAAATTCACCCCTCCACTTT

D: NA
J: TRBJ2-6
size: NA
V: TRBV27
CDR3: CASSSTYTGANGLTF
DNA: TGTGCCAGCAGTTCGACGTACACTGGGGCCAACGGCCTGACTTTC

D: TRBD1
J: TRBJ2-2
size: NA
V: TRBV7-9
CDR3: CASSPAGTGVTGELFF
DNA: TGTGCCAGCAGCCCGGCCGGGACAGGGGTCACCGGGGAGCTGTTTTTT

D: TRBD1
J: TRBJ2-7
size: many
V: TRBV5-1
CDR3: CASSKRFPGQGAIEQYF
DNA: TGCGCCAGCAGCAAAAGATTTCCGGGACAGGGGGCAATCGAGCAGTACTTC

D: TRBD1
J: TRBJ1-3
size: NA
V: TRBV2
CDR3: CASRAGTGVGNTIYF
DNA: TGTGCCAGCAGGGCCGGGACAGGGGTTGGAAACACCATATATTTT